The 11 T cell receptor beta chains below all came from one sample that was sequenced in a study of OX40 agonist ivuxolimab in advanced cancers. Method: immunoSEQ multiplex PCR; TCRdb's copy keeps in-frame clones and lacks some. The table shows roughly 50,000 clones, with more than 75% occurring only once. This specimen was CD4+ or CD8+ T cells sorted from blood, taken in a trial of the OX40 agonist ivuxolimab. These receptors all stem from an adult with an advanced solid tumor such as melanoma, head and neck, liver or kidney cancer.

The chain joins TRBV5-1 to TRBJ2-3, with D possibly being TRBD1 (6 bases). Per germline, CDR1 SGHRS and CDR2 YFSETQ. The CDR3 length is 16 residues. The germline V and J ends were trimmed by 0 bases and 0 bases, with 11 bases remaining between them. The CDR3 loop is CASSLGGPLSTDTQYF. The CDR3 DNA reads TGCGCCAGCAGCTTGGGGGGGCCCTTGAGCACAGATACGCAGTATTTT.

This clone has a single count. The V call is TRBV4-3, the J call TRBJ1-3; D gene unclear. The germline CDR1 and CDR2 sequences are LGHNA and YSLEER. V shed 2 bases and J shed 0 bases, with 8 bases lying between them. The CDR3 extends over 15 amino acids. CDR3 sequence: CASSQSPTSGNTIYF. CDR3 sequence (DNA): TGCGCCAGCAGCCAAAGCCCGACCTCTGGAAACACCATATATTTT.

The rearrangement joins TRBV6-1 to TRBJ1-1; D gene ambiguous. This CDR3 comprises 14 residues. Trimming stripped 2 bases from V and 6 bases from J, with 13 bases between. Germline V gene data show CDR1 as MNHNS and CDR2 as SASEGT. As DNA, the CDR3 is TGTGCCAGCAGTGAAAATGGTGGAGGATCTGAAGCTTTCTTT. This codes for CASSENGGGSEAFF.

The CDR3 DNA follows: TGTGCCAGTAGTATTATCGGCCTGGGCGATGAGCAGTTCTTC. Translation: CASSIIGLGDEQFF. The genes are TRBV19 and TRBJ2-1; D gene unclear. V lost 3 bases, J lost 8 bases, and 14 bases lay in between. Germline V gives CDR1 LNHDA, CDR2 SQIVND (reference sequence). The CDR3 consists of 14 residues.

This chain connects TRBV29-1 to TRBJ1-2, with D possibly being TRBD1 (5 bases). Germline V gene lookup returns CDR1 SQVTM and CDR2 ANQGSEA. This CDR3 is 16 amino acids long. The V gene lost 6 bases and the J gene lost 2 bases, with 22 bases spanning the gap. The CDR3 DNA reads TGCAGCGTGCTGGGGGGTTCCGTGGGTCTAAACTATGGCTACACCTTC. Translated, it gives CSVLGGSVGLNYGYTF.

The chain combines TRBV7-2 with TRBJ2-7; D tentatively fits TRBD1 or TRBD2 (7 bases each). The CDR3 has 14 residues. The ends were cut back, 3 bases at V and 4 bases at J, with 13 bases in the middle. Looked up from germline, CDR1 is SGHTA and CDR2 is FQGNSA. CDR3 residues: CASSFGQGGYEQYF. In nucleotides, the CDR3 is TGTGCCAGCAGCTTTGGGCAGGGGGGGTACGAGCAGTACTTC.

Concerning this clone: A single base separates this from a much larger clone, so it may be a read error. CDR3 sequence: CASSRGRGGRYEQYF. The CDR3 region has the DNA TGTGCCAGCAGCCGGGGGAGGGGGGGCCGCTACGAGCAGTACTTC. The chain carries TRBV9 and TRBJ2-7; weak D call: TRBD2 (7 bases). The CDR3 contains 15 residues. Deletions cut 4 bases from V and 3 bases from J, with 17 bases between. CDR1 SGDLS and CDR2 YYNGEE come from the germline V gene. Full variable domain (outside the CDR3, taken from reference TRBV9 and TRBJ2-7): DSGVTQTPKHLITATGQRVTLRCSPRSGDLSVYWYQQSLDQGLQFLIQYYNGEERAKGNILERFSAQQFPDLHSELNLSSLELGDSALYFCASSRGRGGRYEQYFGPGTRLTVT.

The V gene is TRBV11-2, the J gene TRBJ2-1; 14 bases fit TRBD2. The ends lost 3 bases at V and 4 bases at J; junction bases unmatched: 11. The CDR3 sequence is 19 residues long. CDR1 SGHAT and CDR2 FQNNGV come from the germline V gene. CDR3 region: CASSFQTSGGVRSYNEQFF. CDR3 DNA: TGTGCCAGCAGCTTTCAGACTAGCGGGGGGGTTCGATCTTACAATGAGCAGTTCTTC.

The rearrangement uses TRBV7-9 and TRBJ2-7; D is possibly TRBD2 (5 bases). The CDR3 contains 14 residues. Germline loops: CDR1 SEHNR, CDR2 FQNEAQ (reference sequence). The V end was cut by 5 bases, the J end by 4 bases, with 15 bases between. In DNA, the CDR3 is TGTGCCAGCAGCCCCCCTTCTAGCAGTTACGAGCAGTACTTC. It codes for CASSPPSSSYEQYF.

The chain uses TRBV6-5 and TRBJ1-4, with no clear D. The CDR3 is 15 amino acids. From germline, CDR1 is MNHEY and CDR2 SVGAGI. Trimming took off 0 bases at V and 8 bases at J, with 13 bases between the two ends. The CDR3 DNA follows: TGTGCCAGCAGTTACTCTGACGGGTGGGGAGAAAAACTGTTTTTT. Translated: CASSYSDGWGEKLFF.

The chain recombines TRBV7-9 with TRBJ2-1; 11 bases map to TRBD1. Germline values: CDR1 SEHNR, CDR2 FQNEAQ (reference sequence). Unmatched junction bases numbered 4, after V lost 5 bases and J lost 4 bases. CDR3 size: 15 residues. CDR3 sequence reads: CASSRTGGSYNEQFF. The CDR3 DNA is TGTGCCAGCAGCCGGACAGGGGGCAGTTACAATGAGCAGTTCTTC. Together with reference TRBV7-9 and TRBJ2-1, the CDR3 gives the full variable domain: DTGVSQNPRHKITKRGQNVTFRCDPISEHNRLYWYRQTLGQGPEFLTYFQNEAQLEKSRLLSDRFSAERPKGSFSTLEIQRTEQGDSAMYLCASSRTGGSYNEQFFGPGTRLTVL.